This TCR beta chain originates from a study of CD8 T cells in ankylosing spondylitis. Study-wide points: Apparently characteristic of ankylosing spondylitis blood was a TCR beta motif (roughly eight highly homologous variants).

CDR3 size: 14 residues. CDR1 and CDR2 from the germline V gene are SEHNR and FQNEAQ (reference sequence). V lost 8 bases, J lost 5 bases, and 9 bases stayed unmatched. About this clonotype itself: The antigen remains unidentified.

TCRdb re-called the 5' RACE reads with MiXCR, one entry per CDR3 protein. Of about 840,000 distinct CDR3 sequences in the sample, approximately 12% were seen once. Sequenced: blood, either unsorted or a sorted T cell fraction (not recorded which). The chain couples TRBV7-9 to TRBJ1-2; 9 bases map to TRBD1. The source is a male donor with ankylosing spondylitis. The CDR3 sequence: CASAHRDRVYGYTF. DNA of the CDR3: TGTGCCAGCGCCCACCGGGACAGGGTTTATGGCTACACCTTC.